Below, 5 T cell receptor beta chains from the same sample are listed, as sequenced in a study of blood T cells in healthy people across ages. PCR was performed a second time for roughly 7 to 11 cycles using a sample-barcoded 5' primer and a J-beta primer mix. TCRdb called the 5' RACE reads again in MiXCR, with one record for every CDR3 protein. The sample has about 780,000 distinct CDR3 sequences; approximately 65% are singletons. Sequencing input: blood. The origin of the receptors is a man aged 30 to 39 in good health.

The chain carries TRBV28 and TRBJ2-7; 7 nucleotides line up with TRBD2. Per the germline V gene, CDR1 is MDHEN and CDR2 is SYDVKM. This CDR3 is 14 amino acids long. J gave up 2 bases and V 8 bases, and 9 bases lay outside the gene matches. CDR3 loop: CASWGGDGTYEQYF. The CDR3, as DNA: TGTGCCAGCTGGGGAGGGGATGGCACCTACGAGCAGTACTTC.

This clonotype has a handful of counts. The chain combines TRBV4-2 with TRBJ2-1; D possibly matches TRBD1 or TRBD2 (6 bases each). Germline CDR1 LGHNA, CDR2 YNFKEQ. Trimming shortened V by 0 bases and J by 6 bases, and 15 bases separated the two germline ends. The CDR3 runs 16 residues. CDR3 protein: CASSQDRQGRLNEQFF. DNA for the CDR3: TGTGCCAGCAGCCAAGATAGGCAGGGGAGGCTCAATGAGCAGTTCTTC.

This chain links TRBV7-2 with TRBJ2-3, with unresolved D. In germline, CDR1 is SGHTA, CDR2 FQGNSA. V gave up 4 bases and J gave up 2 bases, with 16 bases separating them. CDR3 size: 16 residues. CDR3 sequence reads: CASSSRLIRNTDTQYF. CDR3 nucleotide sequence: TGTGCCAGCAGCTCCCGACTCATTCGGAACACAGATACGCAGTATTTT.

This rearrangement joins TRBV15 to TRBJ1-2; D may be TRBD1 (6 bases). This CDR3 spans 14 amino acids. V gave up 6 bases and J gave up 5 bases, with 16 bases separating them. Germline V gives CDR1 LNHNV, CDR2 YYDKDF (reference sequence). CDR3 region: CATSKNDRNYGYTF. For the CDR3, the DNA is TGTGCCACCAGTAAGAATGACAGGAATTATGGCTACACCTTC.

This clonotype came up a few times. The J gene is TRBJ2-4, the V gene TRBV7-2, with TRBD1 identical over 7 bases. The DNA matches TRBJ2-5 better at its end, which makes the J call doubtful. The CDR3 covers 15 residues. The V gene's germline CDR1 is SGHTA and CDR2 FQGNSA. The CDR3 is CASSVGQTLSETQYF. The CDR3 nucleotides are TGTGCCAGCAGCGTGGGACAGACCTTAAGCGAGACCCAGTACTTC.